These T cell receptor beta chains were read from a single sample in a study of shared clonotypes between healthy human individuals. Only in-frame clones appear in the TCRdb table, and some are missing; sequencing was by immunoSEQ multiplex PCR. The table includes about 600,000 clones, about 98% detected once. The specimen was naive CD8+ T cells sorted from blood. These receptors came from a man aged 25 to 45 in good health. The CDR3 runs from the conserved cysteine through the conserved F or W. A D gene is named only where the DNA matches it firmly. The size of a clone is reported for some rows only, either as once, few or many, or as a class for expanded clones.

V	size	J	D	CDR3	DNA
TRBV7-6	-	TRBJ2-1	-	CASSSGLNNEQFF	TGTGCCAGTAGCTCAGGGCTTAACAATGAGCAGTTCTTC
TRBV25-1	once	TRBJ1-4	TRBD1	CASSKRTGAKEKLFF	TGTGCCAGCAGTAAAAGGACAGGGGCTAAAGAAAAACTGTTTTTT
TRBV11-2	once	TRBJ2-7	-	CASSSNDYEQYF	TGTGCCAGCAGCTCCAACGATTACGAGCAGTACTTC
TRBV4-1	once	TRBJ2-7	TRBD2	CASSQGTSGNEQYF	TGCGCCAGCAGCCAAGGGACTAGCGGTAACGAGCAGTACTTC
TRBV10-3	once	TRBJ2-7	-	CAIISGVGEQYF	TGTGCCATCATCTCCGGGGTGGGGGAGCAGTACTTC
TRBV5-6	-	TRBJ2-1	TRBD2	CASSLALAGGYNEQFF	TGTGCCAGCAGCTTGGCCCTAGCGGGAGGGTACAATGAGCAGTTCTTC
TRBV6-5	-	TRBJ1-1	TRBD1	CASSYGGQGYMAEAFF	TGTGCCAGCAGTTACGGCGGACAGGGGTATATGGCTGAAGCTTTCTTT
TRBV11-2	once	TRBJ2-7	-	CASSLGSLYEQYF	TGTGCCAGCAGCTTAGGGTCCCTCTACGAGCAGTACTTC
TRBV28	-	TRBJ2-5	-	CASSLTGEETQYF	TGTGCCAGCAGCCTGACAGGAGAAGAGACCCAGTACTTC
TRBV14	-	TRBJ2-5	TRBD2	CASSNSGEETQYF	TGTGCCAGCAGTAATAGCGGGGAAGAGACCCAGTACTTC
TRBV5-6	once	TRBJ2-7	-	CASSLGNSYEQYF	TGTGCCAGCAGCTTGGGTAACTCCTACGAGCAGTACTTC
TRBV4-1	-	TRBJ1-5	TRBD1	CASTQGGSNQPQHF	TGCGCCAGCACCCAGGGGGGTAGCAATCAGCCCCAGCATTTT
TRBV19	-	TRBJ1-2	-	CASSMSGQYYGYTF	TGTGCCAGTAGTATGTCGGGACAATACTATGGCTACACCTTC
TRBV11-2	-	TRBJ2-5	-	CASRGAGVETQYF	TGTGCCAGCAGAGGGGCAGGGGTAGAGACCCAGTACTTC
TRBV7-8	-	TRBJ1-5	-	CASSFGPYSNQPQHF	TGTGCCAGCAGCTTCGGACCTTATAGCAATCAGCCCCAGCATTTT
TRBV4-3	-	TRBJ2-1	-	CASSQDPAGKQFF	TGCGCCAGCAGCCAAGATCCCGCGGGGAAACAATTCTTC
TRBV9	-	TRBJ2-3	-	CASSDGNRWAQYF	TGTGCCAGCAGCGATGGGAACCGCTGGGCGCAGTATTTT
TRBV7-6	-	TRBJ2-3	-	CASSEGTSLAQYF	TGTGCCAGCAGCGAAGGTACTAGTCTCGCGCAGTATTTT
TRBV6-5	-	TRBJ2-2	-	CASTSGPNTGELFF	TGTGCCAGCACCTCGGGCCCGAACACCGGGGAGCTGTTTTTT
TRBV14	-	TRBJ1-1	-	CASSPQTVLNTEAFF	TGTGCCAGCAGCCCTCAGACCGTACTGAACACTGAAGCTTTCTTT
TRBV5-1	-	TRBJ2-2	TRBD1	CASSSEGARTGELFF	TGCGCCAGCAGCTCAGAGGGGGCAAGGACCGGGGAGCTGTTTTTT
TRBV27	-	TRBJ1-2	-	CASSLRAGFYGYTF	TGTGCCAGCAGTTTACGGGCGGGTTTCTATGGCTACACCTTC
TRBV11-2	-	TRBJ1-2	-	CASSLAPSTGAQGYTF	TGTGCCAGCAGCTTAGCTCCCTCGACCGGGGCTCAGGGCTACACCTTC
TRBV27	-	TRBJ2-1	-	CASSGRGQGLGQFF	TGTGCCAGCAGTGGACGGGGTCAGGGCCTTGGGCAGTTCTTC
TRBV6-1	once	TRBJ2-7	-	CASSEFAAFSYEQYF	TGTGCCAGCAGTGAATTTGCAGCGTTCTCCTACGAGCAGTACTTC
TRBV27	-	TRBJ2-7	-	CASSFWGSSYEQYF	TGTGCCAGCAGTTTTTGGGGGAGCTCCTACGAGCAGTACTTC
TRBV4-1	-	TRBJ2-7	-	CASSQNQGPYEQYF	TGCGCCAGCAGCCAAAATCAGGGGCCCTACGAGCAGTACTTC
TRBV6-6	-	TRBJ1-1	-	CASSYSIQGRTEAFF	TGTGCCAGCAGTTACTCGATACAGGGTCGGACTGAAGCTTTCTTT
TRBV4-1	-	TRBJ2-1	TRBD1	CASSQESFGGGGQGEDEQFF	TGCGCCAGCAGCCAAGAATCCTTCGGGGGCGGAGGACAGGGTGAGGATGAGCAGTTCTTC
TRBV27	-	TRBJ1-4	-	CASSTPNRKSNEKLFF	TGTGCCAGCAGTACCCCAAACAGGAAGTCTAATGAAAAACTGTTTTTT
TRBV2	-	TRBJ1-4	TRBD1	CASRRTGVYATNEKLFF	TGTGCCAGCAGAAGAACAGGGGTCTATGCAACTAATGAAAAACTGTTTTTT
TRBV7-9	-	TRBJ2-1	-	CASSPSFVGHTEQFF	TGTGCCAGCAGCCCCTCCTTTGTGGGACACACTGAGCAGTTCTTC
TRBV19	-	TRBJ2-7	-	CASSLGGGHSYEQYF	TGTGCCAGTAGTCTGGGCGGAGGCCACTCCTACGAGCAGTACTTC
TRBV5-1	-	TRBJ2-7	TRBD2	CASSATGTKYEQYF	TGCGCCAGCAGCGCCACCGGGACTAAATACGAGCAGTACTTC
TRBV27	-	TRBJ2-3	-	CASSLLASPSTDTQYF	TGTGCCAGCAGTCTCTTAGCTAGCCCGAGCACAGATACGCAGTATTTT
TRBV2	-	TRBJ2-3	-	CASSDGVLGGEDTQYF	TGTGCCAGCAGTGACGGCGTGTTGGGGGGCGAAGACACGCAGTATTTT
TRBV6-6	-	TRBJ1-2	-	CASSSPRDAVNYGYTF	TGTGCCAGCAGTTCTCCCCGGGACGCAGTTAACTATGGCTACACCTTC
TRBV18	-	TRBJ2-4	TRBD1	CASSPTPGQGRNIQYF	TGTGCCAGCTCACCGACCCCGGGACAGGGGCGGAACATTCAGTACTTC
TRBV27	once	TRBJ2-2	-	CASSLLDDTGELFF	TGTGCCAGCAGTTTACTAGACGACACCGGGGAGCTGTTTTTT
TRBV6-6	-	TRBJ2-7	-	CASNQDYEQYF	TGTGCCAGCAATCAGGACTACGAGCAGTACTTC
TRBV11-2	-	TRBJ2-1	-	CASSWGRGGDYFDEQFF	TGTGCCAGCAGCTGGGGACGTGGCGGAGACTATTTTGATGAGCAGTTCTTC
TRBV5-1	-	TRBJ2-5	TRBD1	CASSPSAGTGLQETQYF	TGCGCCAGCAGCCCGAGCGCCGGGACAGGACTTCAAGAGACCCAGTACTTC
TRBV7-8	-	TRBJ2-2	-	CASSRRTGELFF	TGTGCCAGCAGCCGTAGGACCGGGGAGCTGTTTTTT
TRBV15	-	TRBJ2-7	-	CATSREFIAYEQYF	TGTGCCACCAGCAGAGAGTTCATTGCCTACGAGCAGTACTTC
TRBV9	-	TRBJ1-5	-	CASSVGLSNQPQHF	TGTGCCAGCAGCGTAGGGTTGAGCAATCAGCCCCAGCATTTT
TRBV10-3	-	TRBJ2-1	-	CAIRDTSLPYNEQFF	TGTGCCATCAGGGACACTTCGTTACCCTACAATGAGCAGTTCTTC
TRBV15	-	TRBJ2-7	-	CATSRDTIFGGGFYEQYF	TGTGCCACCAGCAGAGATACTATATTCGGGGGCGGGTTCTACGAGCAGTACTTC
TRBV27	-	TRBJ2-3	TRBD2	CASSLPSGSRDTQYF	TGTGCCAGCAGTTTACCTAGCGGGAGCAGAGATACGCAGTATTTT
TRBV9	-	TRBJ2-3	-	CASSVGKDRHTDTQYF	TGTGCCAGCAGCGTAGGGAAAGACAGACACACAGATACGCAGTATTTT
TRBV4-3	-	TRBJ2-5	-	CASSQDWGTKETQYF	TGCGCCAGCAGCCAAGATTGGGGGACAAAAGAGACCCAGTACTTC
TRBV30	-	TRBJ1-1	-	CAWMSGFGNTEAFF	TGTGCCTGGATGTCAGGGTTTGGGAACACTGAAGCTTTCTTT
TRBV6-4	-	TRBJ2-1	TRBD2	CASSDSAGGPYNEQFF	TGTGCCAGCAGTGACTCGGCGGGAGGGCCCTACAATGAGCAGTTCTTC
TRBV7-9	-	TRBJ2-7	TRBD2	CASSPSGRRYEQYF	TGTGCCAGCAGCCCTAGCGGGAGAAGGTACGAGCAGTACTTC
TRBV29-1	-	TRBJ2-3	-	CSVGRVGVADTQYF	TGCAGCGTTGGGAGGGTAGGGGTCGCAGATACGCAGTATTTT
TRBV7-3	-	TRBJ2-3	TRBD2	CASSFPGRGGANTDTQYF	TGTGCCAGCAGCTTCCCAGGTCGGGGGGGAGCGAACACAGATACGCAGTATTTT